This T cell receptor beta chain is from a study of CD8 T cells in Susac syndrome. V was clipped by 1 base and J by 6 bases, with 8 bases between them. The CDR3 runs to 13 residues. Germline loops: CDR1 SGHTA, CDR2 FQGTGA. RNA totalling roughly 0.5 to 1 ug underwent reverse transcription with random hexamers. MiXCR, applied by TCRdb to the immunoSEQ multiplex PCR reads, yields one record per CDR3 protein. This table holds approximately 150,000 distinct CDR3 sequences, 94% found once. V usage is TRBV7-3 and J usage is TRBJ2-3; a weak D match, TRBD1 (6 bases). This receptor was taken from a human donor with multiple sclerosis. What was sequenced was CD4+ T cells from PBMCs. The CDR3 loop is CASSLNQGDTQYF. DNA for the CDR3: TGTGCCAGCAGCTTAAATCAGGGGGATACGCAGTATTTT.